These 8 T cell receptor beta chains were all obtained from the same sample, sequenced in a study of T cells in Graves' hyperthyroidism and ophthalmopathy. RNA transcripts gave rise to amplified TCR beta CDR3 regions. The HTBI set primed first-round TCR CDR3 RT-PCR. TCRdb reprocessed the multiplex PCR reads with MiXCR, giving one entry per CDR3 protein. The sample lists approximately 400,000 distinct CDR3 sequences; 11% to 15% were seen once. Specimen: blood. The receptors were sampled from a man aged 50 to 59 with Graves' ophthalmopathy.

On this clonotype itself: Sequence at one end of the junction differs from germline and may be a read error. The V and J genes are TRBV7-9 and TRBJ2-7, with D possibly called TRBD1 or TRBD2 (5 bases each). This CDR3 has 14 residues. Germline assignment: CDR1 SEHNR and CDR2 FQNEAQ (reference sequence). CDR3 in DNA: TGTGCCAGCAGCTCGGGACGGCTCTCCTACGAGCTGTACTTC. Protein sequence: CASSSGRLSYELYF. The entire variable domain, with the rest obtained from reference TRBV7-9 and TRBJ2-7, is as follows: DTGVSQNPRHKITKRGQNVTFRCDPISEHNRLYWYRQTLGQGPEFLTYFQNEAQLEKSRLLSDRFSAERPKGSFSTLEIQRTEQGDSAMYLCASSSGRLSYELYFGPGTRLTVT.

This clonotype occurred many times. CDR3 sequence (DNA): TGCAGCACCGGGACTAGCGCCTACACAGATACGCAGTATTTT. Translated: CSTGTSAYTDTQYF. This sequence joins TRBV29-1 and TRBJ2-3, with 10 bases matching TRBD2. V gave up 8 bases and J gave up 2 bases; unmatched junction bases: 7. Germline V CDR1 and CDR2: SQVTM, ANQGSEA. This CDR3 spans 14 amino acids.

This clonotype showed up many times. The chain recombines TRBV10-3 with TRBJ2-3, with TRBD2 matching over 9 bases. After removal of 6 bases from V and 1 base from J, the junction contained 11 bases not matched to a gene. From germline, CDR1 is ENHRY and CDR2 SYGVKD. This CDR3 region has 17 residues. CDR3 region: CAISDFGGRAGTDTQYF. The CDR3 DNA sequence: TGTGCCATCAGCGATTTCGGCGGGAGGGCGGGCACAGATACGCAGTATTTT.

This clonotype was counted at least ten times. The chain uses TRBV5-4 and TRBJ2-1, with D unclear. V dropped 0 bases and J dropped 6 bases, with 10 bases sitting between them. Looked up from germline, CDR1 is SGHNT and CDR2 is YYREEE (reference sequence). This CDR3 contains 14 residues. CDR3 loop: CASSLAGLSNEQFF. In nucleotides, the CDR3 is TGTGCCAGCAGCTTGGCCGGCTTAAGCAATGAGCAGTTCTTC.

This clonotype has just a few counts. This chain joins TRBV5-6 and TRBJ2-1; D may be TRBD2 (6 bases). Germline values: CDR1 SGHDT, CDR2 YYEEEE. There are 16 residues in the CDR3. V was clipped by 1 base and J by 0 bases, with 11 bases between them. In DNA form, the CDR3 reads TGTGCCAGCAGCTTGACCGGGGGTAGCTCCTACAATGAGCAGTTCTTC. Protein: CASSLTGGSSYNEQFF.

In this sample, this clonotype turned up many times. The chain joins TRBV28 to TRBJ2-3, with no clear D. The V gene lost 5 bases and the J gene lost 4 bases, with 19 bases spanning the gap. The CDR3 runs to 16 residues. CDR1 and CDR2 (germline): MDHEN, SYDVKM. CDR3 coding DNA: TGTGCCAGCAGTCACCCTAGGATAGGTGGGGCAGATACGCAGTATTTT. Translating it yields CASSHPRIGGADTQYF.

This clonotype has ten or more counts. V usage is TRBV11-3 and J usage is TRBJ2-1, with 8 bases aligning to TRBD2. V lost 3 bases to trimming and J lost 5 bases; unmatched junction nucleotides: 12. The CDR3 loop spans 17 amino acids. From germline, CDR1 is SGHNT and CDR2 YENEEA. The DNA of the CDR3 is TGTGCCAGCAGCTTTCTACCAAGCGGGGGCCCTGACAATGAGCAGTTCTTC. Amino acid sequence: CASSFLPSGGPDNEQFF.

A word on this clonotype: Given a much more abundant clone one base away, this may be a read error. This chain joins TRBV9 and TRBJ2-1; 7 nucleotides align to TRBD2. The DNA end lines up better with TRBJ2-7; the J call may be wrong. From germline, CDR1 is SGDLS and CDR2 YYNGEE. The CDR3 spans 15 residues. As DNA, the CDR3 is TGTGCCAGCAGCGTAGACGGACTAGGGCCCAATGAGCAGTACTTC. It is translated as CASSVDGLGPNEQYF.